The 5 T cell receptor beta chains listed next were all sequenced from one sample in a study of graft-versus-host responses after intestinal transplantation. Sequencing used immunoSEQ multiplex PCR; TCRdb keeps in-frame clones, though not all of them. Among tens of thousands of clones listed, 80% to 95% were seen once. This material consisted of bone marrow, taken 700 to 750 days after intestinal transplantation. The receptors were gathered from a human patient who received an intestinal transplant, so some T cells may come from the graft donor.

This chain joins TRBV2 and TRBJ2-3; TRBD2 matches at 12 bases. CDR3 length equals 19 residues. Trimming cost V 10 bases and J 0 bases; bases outside gene matches: 17. Germline V gives CDR1 SNHLY, CDR2 FYNNEI. The CDR3 protein is CATAPLAGGSRYSTDTQYF. The CDR3 DNA sequence: TGTGCCACAGCCCCCCTAGCGGGAGGGAGCCGGTATAGCACAGATACGCAGTATTTT. The full variable domain, in which reference TRBV2 and TRBJ2-3 provide the parts outside the CDR3, is EPEVTQTPSHQVTQMGQEVILRCVPISNHLYFYWYRQILGQKVEFLVSFYNNEISEKSEIFDDQFSVERPDGSNFTLKIRSTKLEDSAMYFCATAPLAGGSRYSTDTQYFGPGTRLTVL.

The chain is built from TRBV11-2 and TRBJ1-2, with unresolved D. The germline gives CDR1 SGHAT, CDR2 FQNNGV. The V end was cut by 1 base, the J end by 8 bases, with 20 bases between. This CDR3 spans 16 amino acids. In DNA form, the CDR3 reads TGTGCCAGCAGCTTAGTCAGGTTAGATCGAGCCGAGGGCTACACCTTC. Amino acids: CASSLVRLDRAEGYTF.

The chain uses TRBV6-5 and TRBJ2-1; D is uncertain. This CDR3 has 13 amino acids. V was clipped by 6 bases and J by 10 bases, with 16 bases between them. Germline assignment: CDR1 MNHEY and CDR2 SVGAGI. The CDR3 sequence is CASRRVATKEQFF. The DNA for the CDR3 is TGTGCCAGCAGGAGAGTGGCTACAAAGGAGCAGTTCTTC.

The CDR3 loop reads CATSRGQQGAFGYEQYF. The CDR3, as DNA: TGTGCCACCAGCAGAGGCCAACAGGGCGCTTTTGGCTACGAGCAGTACTTC. V and J are TRBV15 and TRBJ2-5; TRBD1 is a possible D gene (6 bases). With the DNA end fitting TRBJ2-7 better, the J assignment may be wrong. Germline V lookup: CDR1 LNHNV, CDR2 YYDKDF (reference sequence). This CDR3 spans 17 amino acids.

This clone was picked up one time. V usage is TRBV7-6 and J usage is TRBJ2-3; D tentatively reads TRBD1 or TRBD2 (6 bases each). V was cut by 0 bases and J by 4 bases, with 11 bases left in between. The CDR3 has 15 residues. Germline CDR1 reads SGHVS; CDR2 reads FNYEAQ. The DNA of the CDR3 is TGTGCCAGCAGCTTAGCCGGGGGCGCAGCAGATACGCAGTATTTT. Protein sequence: CASSLAGGAADTQYF. The entire variable domain, with the rest obtained from reference TRBV7-6 and TRBJ2-3, is as follows: GAGVSQSPRYKVTKRGQDVALRCDPISGHVSLYWYRQALGQGPEFLTYFNYEAQQDKSGLPNDRFSAERPEGSISTLTIQRTEQRDSAMYRCASSLAGGAADTQYFGPGTRLTVL.